This T cell receptor beta chain derives from a study of T-cell reconstitution after alpha-beta-depleted transplantation in children. Study-level findings and limits: It was reported that alpha-beta T cells came from several hundred expanded graft clones (about two months after transplant).

Unique molecular identifiers were incorporated into the prepared TCRbeta library. TCRdb re-called the PCR reads through MiXCR, storing one row per CDR3 protein. Of hundreds of thousands of distinct CDR3 sequences listed, 16% are singletons. The CDR3 consists of 14 residues. V lost 8 bases and J lost 9; bases outside the gene matches: 11. Germline-derived CDR1 and CDR2 are KGHDR and SFDVKD. Points on this clonotype: Its antigen is currently unknown.

The TCR sequence derives from a boy in the first two years of life who had a stem cell transplant for Wiskott-Aldrich syndrome, so the T cells may come from the graft donor. The source material was PBMCs, mostly from graft donor cells, sampled 360 days after TCRalphabeta/CD19-depleted stem cell transplant. The gene calls are TRBV24-1 and TRBJ2-5, with TRBD2 matching over 10 bases. The CDR3: CATKASGRYIAQYF. Here the CDR3 DNA reads TGTGCCACCAAGGCTAGCGGGAGATACATTGCCCAGTACTTC.